The rows below give T cell receptor beta chains drawn from one sample of a study of OX40 agonist ivuxolimab in advanced cancers. Libraries were prepared by immunoSEQ multiplex PCR; TCRdb keeps only in-frame clonotypes and omits some of them. The profile shows some 98,000 clones, roughly nine tenths of them singletons. The source material was CD4+ or CD8+ T cells sorted from blood, sampled in a trial of the OX40 agonist ivuxolimab. The receptors originated from an adult with an advanced solid tumor such as melanoma, head and neck, liver or kidney cancer. CDR3s include the opening cysteine and the closing phenylalanine or tryptophan. D genes are given only for firm matches. Clone size appears in some rows only: once, few, many, or a class for an expanded clone.

CASKPGLAGADTQYF TGTGCCAGCAAGCCGGGACTAGCGGGAGCAGATACGCAGTATTTT TRBJ2-3 NA TRBD2 TRBV7-2
CASSFYQETQYF TGTGCCAGCAGTTTCTACCAAGAGACCCAGTACTTC TRBJ2-5 NA NA TRBV27
CASSSLGDTIYF TGTGCCAGCAGTTCCCTCGGGGACACCATATATTTT TRBJ1-3 NA NA TRBV6-5
CASSPQYNEQFF TGTGCCAGCAGTCCTCAATACAATGAGCAGTTCTTC TRBJ2-1 once NA TRBV28
CASSLFTSGYGYTF TGCGCCAGCAGCTTGTTCACAAGCGGATATGGCTACACCTTC TRBJ1-2 once NA TRBV5-1
CASSRGVLGGTTGELFF TGTGCCAGCAGCCGGGGGGTCCTTGGGGGGACCACCGGGGAGCTGTTTTTT TRBJ2-2 NA TRBD2 TRBV11-2
CASSPPGTGGIRNTEAFF TGTGCCAGCTCACCACCGGGGACAGGGGGTATTAGGAACACTGAAGCTTTCTTT TRBJ1-1 NA TRBD1 TRBV18
CASTYLAGEGDTQYF TGCGCCAGCACCTACCTAGCGGGAGAGGGAGATACGCAGTATTTT TRBJ2-3 NA TRBD2 TRBV5-1
CASSRLAGVTGELFF TGTGCCAGCAGCCGACTAGCGGGAGTTACCGGGGAGCTGTTTTTT TRBJ2-2 NA TRBD2 TRBV6-5
CASSLDGIGRYEQYF TGTGCCAGCAGCTTGGATGGCATCGGTCGGTACGAGCAGTACTTC TRBJ2-7 NA NA TRBV5-4
CASSYFGQNQPQHF TGTGCCAGCAGTTACTTTGGACAGAATCAGCCCCAGCATTTT TRBJ1-5 NA NA TRBV6-5
CASSPRSSGIGDTQYF TGTGCCAGCTCACCACGTTCTAGCGGGATCGGAGATACGCAGTATTTT TRBJ2-3 once TRBD2 TRBV18
CASSIPGLAGGYTGELFF TGTGCCAGCAGTATACCGGGACTAGCGGGAGGGTACACCGGGGAGCTGTTTTTT TRBJ2-2 NA TRBD2 TRBV28
CASSQDSPSTDTQYF TGCGCCAGCAGCCAAGATTCGCCTAGCACAGATACGCAGTATTTT TRBJ2-3 NA NA TRBV4-1
CASSRTSGNVGDEQYF TGTGCCAGCAGTCGGACTAGCGGGAATGTGGGGGACGAGCAGTACTTC TRBJ2-7 NA TRBD2 TRBV9
CATSRDVESEAFF TGTGCCACCAGCAGAGATGTAGAGAGTGAAGCTTTCTTT TRBJ1-1 NA NA TRBV15
CASSKSGEVHSPLHF TGTGCCAGCAGCAAATCGGGGGAAGTTCATTCACCCCTCCACTTT TRBJ1-6 NA NA TRBV7-9
CASSFGSGSGANVLTF TGCGCCAGCAGCTTCGGTAGCGGCTCTGGGGCCAACGTCCTGACTTTC TRBJ2-6 NA NA TRBV5-1
CASSEGRRSLYNEQFF TGTGCCAGCAGTGAAGGGCGGCGGAGTCTCTACAATGAGCAGTTCTTC TRBJ2-1 once NA TRBV6-1
CASSTGANEKLFF TGTGCCAGCTCGACAGGGGCGAATGAAAAACTGTTTTTT TRBJ1-4 NA TRBD1 TRBV6-5
CASSLGDRGNQPQHF TGTGCCAGCAGCTTAGGGGACAGGGGAAATCAGCCCCAGCATTTT TRBJ1-5 NA TRBD1 TRBV7-6
CASSPAPLRGLGYTF TGTGCCAGCAGCCCCGCACCCCTCAGGGGGCTCGGCTACACCTTC TRBJ1-2 NA TRBD1 TRBV11-1
CASSALNTGELFF TGCGCCAGCAGTGCCCTGAACACCGGGGAGCTGTTTTTT TRBJ2-2 NA NA TRBV10-2
CASSSTPRGIGRNEQFF TGCGCCAGCAGTTCGACCCCTAGGGGTATCGGCCGAAATGAGCAGTTCTTC TRBJ2-1 NA NA TRBV5-1
CASSFLPGTDTQYF TGTGCCAGCAGCTTTTTACCCGGCACAGATACGCAGTATTTT TRBJ2-3 NA NA TRBV9
CASSQDRYNYEQYF TGTGCCAGCAGCCAAGACAGGTACAACTACGAGCAGTACTTC TRBJ2-7 NA NA TRBV7-3
CASSPTERAVRHEQYF TGCGCCAGCAGCCCCACCGAGCGGGCCGTGCGCCACGAGCAGTACTTC TRBJ2-7 NA NA TRBV5-1
CASSLDYGVGETQYF TGTGCCAGCAGCTTAGATTACGGGGTTGGGGAGACCCAGTACTTC TRBJ2-5 NA NA TRBV11-3
CAWSVLFSREQYF TGTGCCTGGAGTGTACTGTTCTCGCGCGAGCAGTACTTC TRBJ2-7 NA NA TRBV30
CASSPSATGLREQYF TGTGCCAGCTCACCCAGCGCGACAGGGCTACGCGAGCAGTACTTC TRBJ2-7 NA TRBD1 TRBV18
CASSLEAAGGADTQYF TGCGCCAGCAGCTTGGAGGCAGCGGGAGGGGCAGATACGCAGTATTTT TRBJ2-3 NA TRBD2 TRBV5-1
CASSTRQGAHNEQFF TGTGCCAGCAGCACCCGACAGGGAGCACACAATGAGCAGTTCTTC TRBJ2-1 NA TRBD1 TRBV14
CASSLGAANAPETQYF TGTGCCAGCAGCTTAGGAGCGGCCAACGCCCCGGAGACCCAGTACTTC TRBJ2-5 NA NA TRBV7-2
CASSQDRGSNQPQHF TGCGCCAGCAGCCAGGACCGAGGCAGCAATCAGCCCCAGCATTTT TRBJ1-5 NA NA TRBV4-1
CASSEIGASYGYTF TGCGCCAGCAGTGAAATAGGGGCGAGCTATGGCTACACCTTC TRBJ1-2 NA NA TRBV10-2
CAIRTWGQRNTGELFF TGTGCCATCAGGACCTGGGGACAGAGGAACACCGGGGAGCTGTTTTTT TRBJ2-2 NA TRBD1 TRBV10-3
CASTVAGNVYNEQFF TGTGCCAGCACTGTAGCGGGAAACGTCTACAATGAGCAGTTCTTC TRBJ2-1 NA TRBD2 TRBV4-2